Presented here are 23 T cell receptor beta chains from one specimen sequenced in a study of blood T cell repertoires in COVID-19. Clones were sequenced by immunoSEQ multiplex PCR, and TCRdb holds only the in-frame ones, with some missing. The table includes roughly 150,000 clones, 75% to 85% detected once. Sequencing was performed on peripheral blood. All receptors come from a woman between 50 and 59 years old with acute or convalescent COVID-19.

This chain uses TRBV28 with TRBJ2-5; no clear D gene. The length of the CDR3 is 12 residues. CDR1 is MDHEN, CDR2 SYDVKM, per germline. Trimming removed 10 bases at V and 4 bases at J, with 13 bases between. The CDR3 DNA follows: TGTGCCACCCTGCGATTTGGAGAGACCCAGTACTTC. It is translated as CATLRFGETQYF.

As to this clone: Other DNA sequences in this sample translate to the same CDR3. This chain connects TRBV7-9 to TRBJ2-5, with D possibly being TRBD1 (6 bases). Trimming pared 5 bases from V and 2 bases from J, leaving 12 bases between. Germline assignment: CDR1 SEHNR and CDR2 FQNEAQ (reference sequence). The CDR3 extends over 14 amino acids. The CDR3 region is CASSPGATQETQYF. CDR3 in DNA: TGTGCCAGCAGCCCAGGGGCCACTCAAGAGACCCAGTACTTC.

V gene TRBV14 combines with J gene TRBJ2-1; no reliable D call. This CDR3 spans 11 amino acids. Germline V lookup: CDR1 SGHDN, CDR2 FVKESK. V was pared by 5 bases and J by 10 bases, with 9 bases between. The CDR3 DNA is TGTGCCAGCAGCTTAGTCGGGGAGCAGTTCTTC. The encoded protein is CASSLVGEQFF.

The chain couples TRBV27 to TRBJ1-2, with 8 bases matching TRBD1. The CDR3 is made up of 13 amino acids. Germline values: CDR1 MNHEY, CDR2 SMNVEV (reference sequence). V gave up 8 bases and J gave up 7 bases; unmatched junction bases: 9. The CDR3, as DNA: TGTGCCAGCGCAGGGGGCCCTGGCGCTGGCTACACCTTC. As protein: CASAGGPGAGYTF.

This clone was recorded only once. The same CDR3 can be traced to other DNA sequences in this sample. The genes are TRBV27 and TRBJ1-1, with 7 bases matching TRBD1. V dropped 7 bases and J dropped 1; count of bases not matched to a gene: 6. The CDR3 is made up of 14 amino acids. Germline loops: CDR1 MNHEY, CDR2 SMNVEV (reference sequence). CDR3 residues: CASNRQGPNTEAFF. In nucleotides, the CDR3 is TGTGCCAGCAACAGACAGGGTCCGAACACTGAAGCTTTCTTT.

V is TRBV5-8 and J is TRBJ2-6, with D possibly TRBD1 on 5 matching bases. This CDR3 is built from 13 residues. Between the trimmed V and J ends, which lost 6 bases and 3 bases, there was a span of 7 bases. Germline V gene sequence: CDR1 SGHTS, CDR2 YDEGEE. This chain's CDR3 is CASTRGGANVLTF. CDR3 DNA: TGTGCCAGCACAAGGGGTGGGGCCAACGTCCTGACTTTC.

There are a few counts of this clone. This chain links TRBV5-1 with TRBJ2-5; TRBD1 matches 9 bases. After removal of 0 bases from V and 3 bases from J, the junction contained 12 bases not matched to a gene. CDR3 size: 18 residues. Germline CDR1 is SGHRS and CDR2 is YFSETQ. CDR3 loop: CASSLGAGGQGWEETQYF. CDR3 bases: TGCGCCAGCAGCTTGGGGGCCGGGGGACAGGGATGGGAAGAGACCCAGTACTTC.

This chain joins TRBV2 and TRBJ1-2, with D perhaps TRBD1 (5 bases). V was clipped by 5 bases and J by 4 bases, with 14 bases between them. The CDR3 runs to 14 residues. The germline V gene encodes CDR1 SNHLY and CDR2 FYNNEI. DNA for the CDR3: TGTGCCAGCAGTCGGGGGGGACCGGGCTATGGCTACACCTTC. Its translation is CASSRGGPGYGYTF.

This clone was detected only once. The rearrangement joins TRBV21-1 to TRBJ1-6. TRBV21-1 is recorded as a pseudogene. CDR3 length: 15 amino acids. The CDR3 sequence: CASSNGSSYNSPLHF. CDR3 coding DNA: TGTGCCAGCAGCAACGGGTCCTCCTATAATTCACCCCTCCACTTT.

The J gene is TRBJ1-6, the V gene TRBV19, with a weak D call TRBD1 (6 bases). Germline V gene data show CDR1 as LNHDA and CDR2 as SQIVND (reference sequence). V shed 3 bases and J shed 7 bases, with 13 bases lying between them. This CDR3 is built from 15 residues. The CDR3 protein is CASSILRTENSPLHF. CDR3 nucleotide sequence: TGTGCCAGTAGTATTTTAAGGACAGAGAATTCACCCCTCCACTTT.

V usage is TRBV6-1 and J usage is TRBJ2-1; 7 nucleotides agree with TRBD2. CDR1 MNHNS and CDR2 SASEGT come from the germline V gene. The CDR3 runs to 17 residues. Trimming cost V 2 bases and J 2 bases; bases outside gene matches: 9. CDR3 DNA sequence: TGTGCCAGCAGTGAAAATTCTAGGGCGGGGGCCTACAATGAGCAGTTCTTC. It codes for CASSENSRAGAYNEQFF.

The chain couples TRBV7-2 to TRBJ2-1; a weak D match, TRBD2 (5 bases). The germline V and J ends were trimmed by 0 bases and 8 bases, with 11 bases remaining between them. CDR1 SGHTA and CDR2 FQGNSA come from the germline V gene. This CDR3 spans 14 amino acids. CDR3 coding DNA: TGTGCCAGCAGCTTAGCGGGAGTAAATCATGAGCAGTTCTTC. Its protein is CASSLAGVNHEQFF.

There are a few counts of this clone. The genes are TRBV4-3 and TRBJ1-1, with 9 bases identical to TRBD1. Looked up from germline, CDR1 is LGHNA and CDR2 is YSLEER. V was clipped by 2 bases and J by 8 bases; unmatched bases: 9. The CDR3 sequence is 15 residues long. As DNA, the CDR3 is TGCGCCAGCAGCCAAAGCTGGACAGGGGACGGGGAAGCTTTCTTT. It encodes CASSQSWTGDGEAFF.

This rearrangement joins TRBV11-2 to TRBJ1-5; perhaps TRBD1 as D (5 bases). The V end was cut by 3 bases, the J end by 0 bases, with 12 bases between. Germline lookup yields CDR1 SGHAT and CDR2 FQNNGV. There are 16 residues in the CDR3. The CDR3 nucleotides read TGTGCCAGCAGCTTCGGGACTGCGAATAGCAATCAGCCCCAGCATTTT. Protein product: CASSFGTANSNQPQHF.

The rearrangement joins TRBV28 to TRBJ2-7, with D maybe TRBD2 (5 bases). The V gene lost 6 bases and the J gene lost 0 bases, with 12 bases spanning the gap. This CDR3 is built from 14 residues. The germline CDR1 and CDR2 sequences are MDHEN and SYDVKM. In DNA, the CDR3 is TGTGCCAGCAGCCGGCGAGGGAGCTCCTACGAGCAGTACTTC. Its protein is CASSRRGSSYEQYF.

V usage is TRBV25-1 and J usage is TRBJ1-6, with D possibly being TRBD1 (6 bases). Trimming cost V 0 bases and J 0 bases, with 9 bases left between them. The CDR3 is made up of 17 amino acids. The germline V gene encodes CDR1 MGHDK and CDR2 SYGVNS. The CDR3 here is CASSEYDRFSYNSPLHF. In DNA, the CDR3 is TGTGCCAGCAGTGAATATGACAGGTTCTCCTATAATTCACCCCTCCACTTT.

This clone was detected once. The chain joins TRBV7-2 to TRBJ2-2, with D possibly being TRBD2 (6 bases). CDR1 is SGHTA, CDR2 FQGNSA, per germline. This CDR3 has 16 residues. Trimming removed 4 bases at V and 3 bases at J, with 15 bases between. The CDR3 DNA follows: TGTGCCAGCAGCTCCTGGGCGGGGAGGTACACCGGGGAGCTGTTTTTT. The encoded protein is CASSSWAGRYTGELFF.

The chain links TRBV7-2 to TRBJ2-3, with 9 bases lining up with TRBD1. Trimming at V came to 1 base and at J to 6 bases, leaving 8 bases not matched to a gene. From germline, CDR1 is SGHTA and CDR2 FQGNSA. The length of the CDR3 is 16 residues. In DNA form, the CDR3 reads TGTGCCAGCAGCTTAGGATCGGGACAGGGTACCGATACGCAGTATTTT. Translating gives CASSLGSGQGTDTQYF.

This chain joins TRBV7-6 and TRBJ2-7; no firm D call. The germline CDR1 and CDR2 sequences are SGHVS and FNYEAQ. V was shortened by 1 base and J by 4 bases, with 14 bases between the two germline ends. The CDR3 runs 15 residues. CDR3 coding DNA: TGTGCCAGCAGCTTAGGGTTTATAGGAGATTACGAGCAGTACTTC. This codes for CASSLGFIGDYEQYF.

The V gene is TRBV19, the J gene TRBJ2-2; 7 bases are shared with TRBD2. Trimming took 5 bases from V and 4 from J; bases not matched to a gene: 7. The germline gives CDR1 LNHDA, CDR2 SQIVND (reference sequence). The CDR3 contains 15 residues. Here the CDR3 reads CASSASLAPTGELFF. The CDR3 bases are TGTGCCAGTAGTGCCTCACTAGCGCCCACCGGGGAGCTGTTTTTT.

The CDR3 sequence is CASSLEGEFNQPQHF. DNA for the CDR3: TGTGCCAGCAGCTTAGAGGGAGAGTTCAATCAGCCCCAGCATTTT. The chain has TRBV7-9 and TRBJ1-5; no clear D gene. The V end was cut by 1 base, the J end by 3 bases, with 10 bases between. CDR3 length equals 15 residues. Germline-derived CDR1 and CDR2 are SEHNR and FQNEAQ (reference sequence).

The chain joins TRBV28 to TRBJ1-5, with D possibly being TRBD1 (5 bases). The CDR3 has 16 amino acids. Trimming removed 7 bases from V and 1 base from J, with 17 bases in between. CDR1 and CDR2 from the germline V gene are MDHEN and SYDVKM. This CDR3 is CASTSRGIRSNQPQHF. The CDR3 bases are TGTGCCAGCACCTCCCGGGGGATAAGGAGCAATCAGCCCCAGCATTTT.

V is TRBV28 and J is TRBJ2-3; 10 bases are a match to TRBD2. Germline V gives CDR1 MDHEN, CDR2 SYDVKM. Trimming took 6 bases from V and 0 from J; bases not matched to a gene: 12. This CDR3 is built from 18 residues. In DNA, the CDR3 is TGTGCCAGCAGAACCGGGACTAGCGATAGGATTAGCACAGATACGCAGTATTTT. Translated: CASRTGTSDRISTDTQYF.